These T cell receptor beta chains were read from a single sample in a study of blood T cell repertoires in COVID-19. Profiled with immunoSEQ multiplex PCR; TCRdb holds only in-frame clones, not every one. The sample holds approximately 270,000 clones, approximately 84% seen once. The sample comprised peripheral blood. These receptors were collected from a person aged 70 to 85 with COVID-19, enrolled during active disease. Each CDR3 is given with its conserved first and last residue. Fields, in order: J gene, D gene, clone size, V gene, CDR3 protein, CDR3 DNA. The D gene is left open where the match is weak. Some rows mark clone size as missing; the rest say once, few, many or name a class of expanded clone.

j_call: TRBJ2-3; d_call: -; clone_size: -; v_call: TRBV28; cdr3_aa: CASSIQGSDTQYF; cdr3_nt: TGTGCCAGCAGTATACAGGGATCTGATACGCAGTATTTT
j_call: TRBJ1-1; d_call: TRBD1; clone_size: -; v_call: TRBV9; cdr3_aa: CASSVQGADTEAFF; cdr3_nt: TGTGCCAGCAGCGTACAGGGGGCGGACACTGAAGCTTTCTTT
j_call: TRBJ2-1; d_call: TRBD1; clone_size: few; v_call: TRBV28; cdr3_aa: CASSPPGTGLGNEQFF; cdr3_nt: TGTGCCAGCAGCCCCCCCGGGACAGGGCTTGGGAATGAGCAGTTCTTC
j_call: TRBJ2-1; d_call: TRBD2; clone_size: once; v_call: TRBV5-4; cdr3_aa: CASSPRRTSGNYEQFF; cdr3_nt: TGTGCCAGCAGCCCACGGAGGACTAGCGGGAACTATGAGCAGTTCTTC
j_call: TRBJ1-3; d_call: -; clone_size: -; v_call: TRBV2; cdr3_aa: CASKGQTSGNTIYF; cdr3_nt: TGTGCCAGCAAGGGGCAAACCTCTGGAAACACCATATATTTT
j_call: TRBJ1-5; d_call: -; clone_size: -; v_call: TRBV19; cdr3_aa: CASSIDRENPQHF; cdr3_nt: TGTGCCAGTAGTATAGATCGGGAAAACCCCCAGCATTTT
j_call: TRBJ1-1; d_call: -; clone_size: -; v_call: TRBV5-4; cdr3_aa: CASSYPVGGEAFF; cdr3_nt: TGTGCCAGCAGCTACCCGGTGGGGGGAGAAGCTTTCTTT
j_call: TRBJ2-2; d_call: -; clone_size: -; v_call: TRBV7-3; cdr3_aa: CASRKNSAGELFF; cdr3_nt: TGTGCCAGCAGGAAGAATAGCGCCGGGGAGCTGTTTTTT
j_call: TRBJ1-4; d_call: -; clone_size: -; v_call: TRBV28; cdr3_aa: CASSLRGFTEKLFF; cdr3_nt: TGTGCCAGCAGTTTACGGGGGTTCACCGAAAAACTGTTTTTT
j_call: TRBJ2-4; d_call: TRBD1; clone_size: -; v_call: TRBV19; cdr3_aa: CASSRDRGPGNIQYF; cdr3_nt: TGTGCCAGTAGTAGGGACAGGGGGCCGGGGAACATTCAGTACTTC
j_call: TRBJ2-7; d_call: TRBD2; clone_size: -; v_call: TRBV5-5; cdr3_aa: CASSFATSSYEQYF; cdr3_nt: TGTGCCAGCAGCTTTGCGACTAGCAGCTACGAGCAGTACTTC
j_call: TRBJ2-7; d_call: TRBD2; clone_size: -; v_call: TRBV6-2/TRBV6-3; cdr3_aa: CASTPTLAGVSEQYF; cdr3_nt: TGTGCCAGCACCCCAACCCTAGCGGGAGTGAGCGAGCAGTACTTC
j_call: TRBJ2-5; d_call: -; clone_size: -; v_call: TRBV19; cdr3_aa: CASSIGPPGETQYF; cdr3_nt: TGTGCCAGTAGTATAGGGCCGCCCGGGGAGACCCAGTACTTC
j_call: TRBJ1-1; d_call: -; clone_size: -; v_call: TRBV24-1; cdr3_aa: CATSDQLNTEAFF; cdr3_nt: TGTGCCACCAGTGATCAGTTGAACACTGAAGCTTTCTTT
j_call: TRBJ2-7; d_call: -; clone_size: -; v_call: TRBV15; cdr3_aa: CATSRVGVNEQYF; cdr3_nt: TGTGCCACCAGCAGAGTAGGGGTTAACGAGCAGTACTTC
j_call: TRBJ1-2; d_call: -; clone_size: -; v_call: TRBV28; cdr3_aa: CASSLGGVGGYTF; cdr3_nt: TGTGCCAGCAGTTTAGGGGGGGTGGGTGGCTACACCTTC
j_call: TRBJ1-2; d_call: TRBD1; clone_size: -; v_call: TRBV7-2; cdr3_aa: CASSFPTGANYGYTF; cdr3_nt: TGTGCCAGCAGCTTCCCGACAGGGGCTAACTATGGCTACACCTTC
j_call: TRBJ2-3; d_call: TRBD2; clone_size: few; v_call: TRBV5-1; cdr3_aa: CASFSGSTSDTQYF; cdr3_nt: TGCGCCAGCTTTAGCGGGAGTACTTCAGATACGCAGTATTTT
j_call: TRBJ2-1; d_call: TRBD2; clone_size: -; v_call: TRBV7-2; cdr3_aa: CASSLASGRWEQFF; cdr3_nt: TGTGCCAGCAGCTTAGCTAGCGGGAGATGGGAGCAGTTCTTC
j_call: TRBJ1-1; d_call: -; clone_size: once; v_call: TRBV24-1; cdr3_aa: CATRGSGRALSTEAFF; cdr3_nt: TGTGCCACCAGGGGGTCGGGGAGGGCCTTGAGTACTGAAGCTTTCTTT
j_call: TRBJ2-1; d_call: -; clone_size: -; v_call: TRBV11-3; cdr3_aa: CASSSARGGEQFF; cdr3_nt: TGTGCCAGCAGCTCCGCTCGGGGAGGAGAGCAGTTCTTC
j_call: TRBJ1-5; d_call: -; clone_size: -; v_call: TRBV9; cdr3_aa: CASSPSTGYNQPQHF; cdr3_nt: TGTGCCAGCAGCCCCTCCACAGGATACAATCAGCCCCAGCATTTT
j_call: TRBJ1-1; d_call: -; clone_size: -; v_call: TRBV19; cdr3_aa: CASSILDRPSTEAFF; cdr3_nt: TGTGCCAGTAGTATTTTGGACAGACCTAGCACTGAAGCTTTCTTT
j_call: TRBJ1-5; d_call: -; clone_size: few; v_call: TRBV19; cdr3_aa: CATGTPGGQPQHF; cdr3_nt: TGTGCCACCGGGACACCGGGGGGCCAGCCCCAGCATTTT
j_call: TRBJ2-1; d_call: -; clone_size: -; v_call: TRBV18; cdr3_aa: CASSPQDTSSYNEQFF; cdr3_nt: TGTGCCAGCTCACCACAAGATACTAGCTCCTACAATGAGCAGTTCTTC
j_call: TRBJ1-2; d_call: TRBD1; clone_size: -; v_call: TRBV28; cdr3_aa: CASSLTGFYGYTF; cdr3_nt: TGTGCCAGCAGTCTGACAGGGTTCTATGGCTACACCTTC
j_call: TRBJ2-1; d_call: -; clone_size: -; v_call: TRBV7-9; cdr3_aa: CASSARRGQRNEQFF; cdr3_nt: TGTGCCAGCAGCGCGCGGCGGGGTCAGAGGAATGAGCAGTTCTTC
j_call: TRBJ2-3; d_call: -; clone_size: -; v_call: TRBV19; cdr3_aa: CASSINYISTDTQYF; cdr3_nt: TGTGCCAGTAGTATTAATTACATTAGCACAGATACGCAGTATTTT
j_call: TRBJ2-2; d_call: -; clone_size: -; v_call: TRBV29-1; cdr3_aa: CSVEESRRFTGELFF; cdr3_nt: TGCAGCGTTGAAGAATCGAGGAGGTTTACCGGGGAGCTGTTTTTT
j_call: TRBJ1-5; d_call: TRBD1; clone_size: -; v_call: TRBV19; cdr3_aa: CASSIDKGQGSNQPQHF; cdr3_nt: TGTGCCAGTAGTATAGATAAGGGACAGGGCAGCAATCAGCCCCAGCATTTT
j_call: TRBJ2-2; d_call: TRBD1; clone_size: -; v_call: TRBV13; cdr3_aa: CASSFQGADYTGELFF; cdr3_nt: TGTGCCAGCAGCTTCCAGGGGGCTGATTATACCGGGGAGCTGTTTTTT
j_call: TRBJ1-5; d_call: TRBD1; clone_size: -; v_call: TRBV30; cdr3_aa: CAWSVAGQGNQPQHF; cdr3_nt: TGTGCCTGGAGTGTAGCTGGACAGGGAAATCAGCCCCAGCATTTT
j_call: TRBJ2-3; d_call: -; clone_size: -; v_call: TRBV6-5; cdr3_aa: CASTQSRGTDTQYF; cdr3_nt: TGTGCCAGCACCCAGTCTCGGGGCACAGATACGCAGTATTTT
j_call: TRBJ2-7; d_call: TRBD2; clone_size: -; v_call: TRBV6-5; cdr3_aa: CASSSGTSPYEQYF; cdr3_nt: TGTGCCAGCAGCTCCGGGACTAGCCCCTACGAGCAGTACTTC
j_call: TRBJ1-4; d_call: TRBD1; clone_size: -; v_call: TRBV4-3; cdr3_aa: CASSQGQGSGEKLFF; cdr3_nt: TGCGCCAGCAGCCAAGGACAGGGGAGCGGAGAAAAACTGTTTTTT
j_call: TRBJ1-1; d_call: -; clone_size: once; v_call: TRBV5-1; cdr3_aa: CASVPGGRNWDTEAFF; cdr3_nt: TGCGCCAGCGTTCCCGGGGGGCGTAATTGGGACACTGAAGCTTTCTTT
j_call: TRBJ1-5; d_call: -; clone_size: -; v_call: TRBV14; cdr3_aa: CASSQDPGSGIQPQHF; cdr3_nt: TGTGCCAGCAGCCAAGATCCGGGGTCAGGTATACAGCCCCAGCATTTT
j_call: TRBJ1-4; d_call: -; clone_size: few; v_call: TRBV4-1; cdr3_aa: CASSHRDSTNEKLFF; cdr3_nt: TGCGCCAGCAGCCACCGAGACTCAACTAATGAAAAACTGTTTTTT
j_call: TRBJ2-7; d_call: TRBD2; clone_size: few; v_call: TRBV2; cdr3_aa: CASTPRTSGYEQYF; cdr3_nt: TGTGCCAGCACGCCCAGGACTAGCGGTTACGAGCAGTACTTC
j_call: TRBJ2-1; d_call: -; clone_size: -; v_call: TRBV14; cdr3_aa: CASSQDKRTAYNEQFF; cdr3_nt: TGTGCCAGCAGCCAAGATAAGCGGACAGCCTACAATGAGCAGTTCTTC
j_call: TRBJ1-5; d_call: -; clone_size: -; v_call: TRBV12-3/TRBV12-4; cdr3_aa: CASTDRPGPQHF; cdr3_nt: TGTGCCAGCACTGATAGACCGGGGCCCCAGCATTTT
j_call: TRBJ2-1; d_call: TRBD1; clone_size: -; v_call: TRBV27; cdr3_aa: CASSFGTGDSEQFF; cdr3_nt: TGTGCCAGCAGTTTCGGGACAGGGGACTCTGAGCAGTTCTTC
j_call: TRBJ2-3; d_call: TRBD2; clone_size: -; v_call: TRBV27; cdr3_aa: CASRRLAGVFDPDTQYF; cdr3_nt: TGTGCCAGCAGGCGACTAGCGGGAGTCTTTGATCCAGATACGCAGTATTTT
j_call: TRBJ2-1; d_call: TRBD2; clone_size: -; v_call: TRBV5-1; cdr3_aa: CASSLEGLAGGNYNEQFF; cdr3_nt: TGCGCCAGCAGCTTGGAGGGACTAGCGGGGGGAAACTACAATGAGCAGTTCTTC